This passage covers 26 T cell receptor beta chains from one sample sequenced in a study of Ad26.COV2.S vaccination and SARS-CoV-2 variants. Regarding treatment: approximately 18 received Ad26.COV2.S at low or high dose, single or two shots; about 5 received placebo; per-sample allocation not given. The study sampled participants on day 63 after the first vaccine or placebo injection. Libraries were prepared by immunoSEQ multiplex PCR; TCRdb keeps only in-frame clonotypes and omits some of them. The sample carries about 680,000 clones, 89% recorded once. The sample in question was peripheral blood, obtained in a trial of Ad26.COV2.S vaccine versus placebo. These receptors were collected from a person between 18 and 59 years old who received the Ad26.COV2.S COVID-19 vaccine or a placebo.

The count of this clone is one. Other DNA sequences in the same sample also yield this CDR3. The rearrangement joins TRBV30 to TRBJ1-5; D not certain. Trimming took 3 bases from V and 1 from J, leaving 4 bases between them. From germline, CDR1 is GTSNPN and CDR2 SVGIG (reference sequence). The CDR3 is 12 amino acids. CDR3 DNA: TGTGCCTGGAGCGGCAGCAATCAGCCCCAGCATTTT. As protein: CAWSGSNQPQHF.

The J gene is TRBJ2-7, the V gene TRBV7-2; unclear D gene. V was shortened by 1 base and J by 3 bases, with 7 bases between the two germline ends. CDR1 and CDR2 (germline): SGHTA, FQGNSA. The CDR3 sequence is 13 residues long. The CDR3 protein is CASSLEDVYEQYF. In nucleotides, the CDR3 is TGTGCCAGCAGCTTAGAAGATGTCTACGAGCAGTACTTC.

The chain combines TRBV24-1 with TRBJ2-2; 9 bases align to TRBD1. The CDR3 totals 18 residues. Looked up from germline, CDR1 is KGHDR and CDR2 is SFDVKD. The trim removed 6 bases at V and 1 base at J, leaving 11 bases unmatched. CDR3 amino acids: CATSNPPGQGMNTGELFF. The CDR3 DNA reads as TGTGCCACCAGTAACCCACCGGGACAGGGTATGAACACCGGGGAGCTGTTTTTT.

Regarding this clone: The sample holds other DNA sequences that translate to the same CDR3. V and J are TRBV19 and TRBJ2-2; perhaps TRBD1 as D (5 bases). The CDR3 length is 15 residues. Trimming left V 3 bases short and J 0 bases short, with 8 bases between. Germline V gene data show CDR1 as LNHDA and CDR2 as SQIVND (reference sequence). The CDR3 DNA is TGTGCCAGTAGTATTCAGGGTGCGAACACCGGGGAGCTGTTTTTT. This gives the protein CASSIQGANTGELFF.

This chain connects TRBV14 to TRBJ1-2, with D hard to call. Trimming stripped 1 base from V and 7 bases from J, with 13 bases between. Germline loops: CDR1 SGHDN, CDR2 FVKESK. This CDR3 comprises 14 residues. The CDR3 reads CASSQGYLFFGYTF. The CDR3 DNA reads TGTGCCAGCAGCCAAGGGTACCTATTTTTTGGCTACACCTTC.

This chain joins TRBV6-2 or TRBV6-3 and TRBJ2-3; 7 bases are shared with TRBD2. Germline V gene sequence: CDR1 MNHEY, CDR2 SVGEGT. This CDR3 contains 18 residues. J gave up 2 bases and V 2 bases, and 13 bases lay outside the gene matches. CDR3: CASSYPPTGRDYTDTQYF. CDR3 DNA: TGTGCCAGCAGTTACCCCCCGACGGGGCGGGACTACACAGATACGCAGTATTTT.

As for this clone: The same CDR3 is also encoded by other DNA sequences in this sample. The CDR3 is CASSPAGNTEAFF. The CDR3 DNA is TGTGCCAGCTCACCAGCGGGGAACACTGAAGCTTTCTTT. This chain uses TRBV18 with TRBJ1-1; no firm D call. Looked up from germline, CDR1 is KGHSH and CDR2 is LQKENI. V shed 2 bases and J shed 1 base, with 5 bases lying between them. This CDR3 spans 13 amino acids.

The chain joins TRBV25-1 to TRBJ2-1, with 8 nucleotides matching TRBD1. CDR3 length: 14 amino acids. The V and J ends lost 3 bases and 8 bases, in that order; junction bases with no gene match: 6. Germline CDR1 MGHDK, CDR2 SYGVNS. The CDR3 coding sequence is TGTGCCAGCAGTGATCCCGCAGGGGGCGATGAGCAGTTCTTC. This encodes CASSDPAGGDEQFF.

V usage is TRBV2 and J usage is TRBJ2-1; the D gene is possibly TRBD2 (6 bases). The CDR3 is 15 residues long. V dropped 8 bases and J dropped 0 bases, with 14 bases sitting between them. The germline V gene has CDR1 SNHLY and CDR2 FYNNEI. DNA of the CDR3: TGTGCCAGCTCTATTAGCGGCAACTCCTACAATGAGCAGTTCTTC. Its protein product is CASSISGNSYNEQFF.

J is TRBJ2-1 and V is TRBV3-1 (or the pseudogene TRBV3-2); 8 nucleotides align to TRBD1. Per the germline V gene, CDR1 is LGHDT and CDR2 is YNNKEL (reference sequence). CDR3 length: 13 residues. V lost 3 bases and J lost 12; bases outside the gene matches: 7. CDR3 sequence reads: CASSQDRARGQFF. CDR3 bases: TGTGCCAGCAGCCAGGACAGGGCCCGGGGGCAGTTCTTC.

The rearrangement joins TRBV6-4 to TRBJ2-5; 8 nucleotides line up with TRBD1. After removal of 6 bases from V and 3 bases from J, the junction contained 3 bases not matched to a gene. This CDR3 is 13 amino acids long. Germline V CDR1 and CDR2: MRHNA, SNTAGT. CDR3 region: CASSADREETQYF. CDR3 DNA sequence: TGTGCCAGCAGCGCGGACAGGGAAGAGACCCAGTACTTC.

This clone was seen once. Within the sample, other DNA sequences also encode this same CDR3. V gene TRBV7-9 combines with J gene TRBJ2-3; D is unresolved. CDR1 is SEHNR and CDR2 is FQNEAQ in the germline V gene (reference sequence). The V and J ends lost 4 bases and 5 bases respectively, with 7 bases between them. This CDR3 contains 12 residues. The CDR3: CASSSLGDTQYF. CDR3 coding DNA: TGTGCCAGCAGCTCCTTGGGAGATACGCAGTATTTT.

Comments on this clone: The same CDR3 is also encoded by other DNA sequences in this sample. The chain's CDR3 is CASSPSGGGYEQYF. The CDR3 DNA is TGTGCCAGCAGCCCGTCGGGGGGGGGCTACGAGCAGTACTTC. The chain links TRBV7-2 to TRBJ2-7, with 8 bases identical to TRBD2. V was pared by 5 bases and J by 3 bases, with 6 bases of the junction left unmatched. Germline values: CDR1 SGHTA, CDR2 FQGNSA. This CDR3 is built from 14 residues.

In this sample, this clone turned up once. CDR3 sequence reads: CASSTGSPGTEAFF. CDR3 DNA sequence: TGTGCCAGCAGTACGGGGTCCCCGGGGACTGAAGCTTTCTTT. The J gene is TRBJ1-1, the V gene TRBV6-5, with D hard to call. In germline, CDR1 is MNHEY, CDR2 SVGAGI. The CDR3 has 14 residues. Trimming took 5 bases from V and 5 from J, leaving 15 bases between them.

The chain recombines TRBV6-5 with TRBJ1-4; a weak D match, TRBD1 (5 bases). The CDR3 has 13 amino acids. Trimming stripped 7 bases from V and 7 bases from J, with 13 bases between. CDR1 is MNHEY and CDR2 is SVGAGI in the germline V gene. CDR3 region: CASKKRGSEKLFF. CDR3 sequence (DNA): TGTGCCAGCAAAAAAAGGGGAAGTGAAAAACTGTTTTTT.

The rearrangement joins TRBV7-9 to TRBJ2-7; D unresolved. CDR3 length equals 14 residues. Germline CDR1 reads SEHNR; CDR2 reads FQNEAQ (reference sequence). Trimming left V 1 base short and J 2 bases short, with 9 bases between. The CDR3 region is CASSLEFPAYEQYF. The CDR3 DNA reads TGTGCCAGCAGCTTAGAGTTCCCCGCCTACGAGCAGTACTTC.

CDR3 in DNA: TGCGCCAGCAGCCCAGGAGGTAGGCAGGGGAACACAGATACGCAGTATTTT. It translates to CASSPGGRQGNTDTQYF. The rearrangement joins TRBV4-3 to TRBJ2-3; D perhaps matches TRBD1 (6 bases). V was clipped by 4 bases and J by 2 bases, with 19 bases between them. The V gene's germline CDR1 is LGHNA and CDR2 YSLEER. This CDR3 contains 17 residues.

The chain recombines TRBV7-9 with TRBJ1-3; D not resolved. The CDR3 length is 16 residues. Trimming took off 1 base at V and 0 bases at J, with 10 bases between the two ends. From germline, CDR1 is SEHNR and CDR2 FQNEAQ (reference sequence). CDR3 amino acids: CASSLGLLHSGNTIYF. The CDR3 bases are TGTGCCAGCAGCTTAGGACTTCTTCACTCTGGAAACACCATATATTTT.

The chain combines TRBV6-6 with TRBJ1-1; D not certain. This CDR3 contains 12 residues. The V and J ends lost 3 bases and 4 bases respectively, with 6 bases between them. Germline CDR1 MNHNY, CDR2 SVGAGI (reference sequence). CDR3 amino acids: CASSYRSTEAFF. The CDR3 DNA sequence: TGTGCCAGCAGTTATAGAAGCACTGAAGCTTTCTTT.

The chain combines TRBV19 with TRBJ2-2; 10 positions agree with TRBD2. The germline gives CDR1 LNHDA, CDR2 SQIVND (reference sequence). This CDR3 is built from 16 residues. With 6 bases clipped from V and 2 bases from J, the junction kept 6 bases outside the gene matches. In DNA, the CDR3 is TGTGCCAGTAGAGAACGGACTAGCGGAAACACCGGGGAGCTGTTTTTT. Translating it yields CASRERTSGNTGELFF.

The J gene is TRBJ2-7, the V gene TRBV1; TRBD2 was called by the table and not checked on the DNA. TRBV1 is shown as a pseudogene. This CDR3 spans 15 amino acids. DNA of the CDR3: TGCACCAGCAGCCAAGATCCCGGACTATCCTACGAGCAGTACTTC. It specifies CTSSQDPGLSYEQYF.

V usage is TRBV24-1 and J usage is TRBJ1-2; weak D call: TRBD1 (5 bases). Trimming removed 3 bases from V and 2 bases from J, with 9 bases in between. CDR1 KGHDR and CDR2 SFDVKD come from the germline V gene. The CDR3 consists of 14 residues. This CDR3 is CATSDRQINYGYTF. The CDR3 bases are TGTGCCACCAGTGATCGACAGATAAACTATGGCTACACCTTC.

This chain connects TRBV27 to TRBJ1-4; D uncertain. Deletions cut 10 bases from V and 0 bases from J, with 15 bases between. The V gene's germline CDR1 is MNHEY and CDR2 SMNVEV (reference sequence). The length of the CDR3 is 15 residues. In DNA, the CDR3 is TGTGCCACCCGAAAGGGTATAGCAACTAATGAAAAACTGTTTTTT. It encodes CATRKGIATNEKLFF.

This chain uses TRBV18 with TRBJ2-7; D call uncertain. The CDR3 contains 13 residues. Germline CDR1 reads KGHSH; CDR2 reads LQKENI. The ends were cut back, 6 bases at V and 2 bases at J, with 11 bases in the middle. CDR3 in amino acids: CASSPDIAYEQYF. The CDR3 DNA follows: TGTGCCAGCTCCCCCGACATCGCCTACGAGCAGTACTTC. The full variable domain, its missing parts supplied by reference TRBV18 and TRBJ2-7, is NAGVMQNPRHLVRRRGQEARLRCSPMKGHSHVYWYRQLPEEGLKFMVYLQKENIIDESGMPKERFSAEFPKEGPSILRIQQVVRGDSAAYFCASSPDIAYEQYFGPGTRLTVT.

The rearrangement uses TRBV11-2 and TRBJ2-2; TRBD2 aligns across 9 bases. V shed 0 bases and J 4 bases; nucleotides not matched to a gene: 6. There are 17 residues in the CDR3. Germline CDR1 and CDR2: SGHAT and FQNNGV. The CDR3 loop is CASSLDLSGGLTGELFF. CDR3 nucleotides: TGTGCCAGCAGCTTAGATCTAAGCGGGGGGCTCACCGGGGAGCTGTTTTTT.

The V gene is TRBV18, the J gene TRBJ1-2; D gene unclear. CDR1 and CDR2 (germline): KGHSH, LQKENI. V gave up 1 base and J gave up 2 bases, with 20 bases separating them. The CDR3 covers 18 residues. The CDR3 here is CASSPQSPPSQRNYGYTF. CDR3 DNA sequence: TGTGCCAGCTCACCACAGTCGCCGCCTTCACAGAGAAACTATGGCTACACCTTC.